A selection of T cell receptor beta chains follows, all from one sample in a study of memory CD4+ T cells and cytomegalovirus serostatus. Data came from immunoSEQ multiplex PCR; TCRdb stores just in-frame clones and leaves some out. Here the sample spans 28,000 or so clones, 75% to 80% being singletons. Sample: memory CD4+ T cells from blood. All receptors derive from an adult in good health and CMV-seronegative. Both conserved end residues are part of each CDR3. The D gene is left open where the match is weak. Where a row states a size, it is once, few, many or the class of an expanded clone; other rows omit it.

size	V	J	D	CDR3	DNA
-	TRBV14	TRBJ1-5	-	CASSQGRDQPQHF	TGTGCCAGCAGCCAGGGGAGGGATCAGCCCCAGCATTTT
-	TRBV4-1	TRBJ1-2	-	CASSQESRTAGYTF	TGCGCCAGCAGCCAAGAGTCGAGGACAGCCGGCTACACCTTC
-	TRBV5-1	TRBJ2-7	TRBD2	CASSLGGTSGSSSYEQYF	TGCGCCAGCAGCTTGGGCGGGACTAGCGGGAGCAGCTCCTACGAGCAGTACTTC
-	TRBV19	TRBJ2-3	TRBD2	CASSPTSGAQGTQYF	TGTGCCAGTAGTCCGACTAGCGGGGCGCAGGGTACGCAGTATTTT
-	TRBV7-2	TRBJ2-7	-	CASSLTRDSTYEQYF	TGTGCCAGCAGCCTCACTAGGGACTCTACCTACGAGCAGTACTTC
once	TRBV29-1	TRBJ2-3	-	CSVPAGFPTSTDTQYF	TGCAGCGTCCCCGCAGGGTTCCCCACTAGCACAGATACGCAGTATTTT
-	TRBV18	TRBJ1-2	TRBD1	CASSLGQGDYGYTF	TGTGCCAGCTCACTAGGACAGGGCGACTATGGCTACACCTTC
few	TRBV7-8	TRBJ2-1	-	CASSLRDSYNEQFF	TGTGCCAGCAGCTTACGGGACTCCTACAATGAGCAGTTCTTC
-	TRBV28	TRBJ1-4	-	CASRPVGSQRNEKLFF	TGTGCCAGCAGACCCGTAGGCAGCCAAAGGAATGAAAAACTGTTTTTT
-	TRBV10-3	TRBJ1-1	-	CAITPAAGVNTEAFF	TGTGCCATCACCCCGGCGGCAGGGGTGAACACTGAAGCTTTCTTT
-	TRBV5-4	TRBJ1-2	TRBD1	CASSLFTGTGAYGYTF	TGTGCCAGCAGCCTATTTACCGGGACAGGGGCCTATGGCTACACCTTC
medium-sized	TRBV7-6	TRBJ2-1	-	CASSRGTSNEQFF	TGTGCCAGCAGTCGTGGGACTTCCAATGAGCAGTTCTTC
-	TRBV11-2	TRBJ2-7	TRBD1	CASSPPTGPYEQYF	TGTGCCAGCAGCCCACCGACAGGGCCCTACGAGCAGTACTTC
-	TRBV6-1	TRBJ1-1	-	CASSDLVNTEAFF	TGTGCCAGCAGTGATTTGGTGAACACTGAAGCTTTCTTT
once	TRBV7-9	TRBJ1-4	-	CASSQESGTANEKLFF	TGTGCCAGCAGCCAAGAATCAGGGACCGCAAATGAAAAACTGTTTTTT
-	TRBV2	TRBJ1-5	-	CASSPREGNQPQHF	TGTGCCAGCTCCCCCAGGGAAGGCAATCAGCCCCAGCATTTT
-	TRBV10-3	TRBJ2-3	TRBD2	CAISVLAGGTDTQYF	TGTGCCATCAGTGTACTAGCGGGAGGAACAGATACGCAGTATTTT
few	TRBV9	TRBJ1-4	-	CASSVTATNEKLFF	TGTGCCAGCAGCGTAACAGCAACTAATGAAAAACTGTTTTTT
once	TRBV6-1	TRBJ2-3	TRBD2	CASSVNGRADTQYF	TGTGCCAGCAGTGTGAACGGGAGGGCAGATACGCAGTATTTT
once	TRBV5-1	TRBJ2-6	-	CASSRGDSGANVLTF	TGCGCCAGCAGCAGAGGGGACTCTGGGGCCAACGTCCTGACTTTC
few	TRBV30	TRBJ1-6	-	CAWISQGWNSPLHF	TGTGCCTGGATATCACAGGGCTGGAATTCACCCCTCCACTTT
-	TRBV19	TRBJ2-7	TRBD2	CANLPTPLLAGVNYEQYF	TGTGCCAACTTACCCACCCCTTTACTAGCGGGAGTCAACTACGAGCAGTACTTC
-	TRBV6-5	TRBJ2-5	-	CASSEGVEVPQYF	TGTGCCAGCAGTGAAGGGGTGGAGGTGCCCCAGTACTTC
-	TRBV4-3	TRBJ2-5	TRBD2	CASSQDYGAGLALQETQYF	TGCGCCAGCAGCCAAGATTACGGTGCGGGACTAGCGTTACAAGAGACCCAGTACTTC
-	TRBV6-5	TRBJ2-5	-	CASSYSITYQETQYF	TGTGCCAGCAGTTACTCGATAACCTACCAAGAGACCCAGTACTTC
-	TRBV19	TRBJ1-5	-	CASRDRARSNQPQHF	TGTGCCAGTAGAGATAGGGCTCGGAGCAATCAGCCCCAGCATTTT
-	TRBV19	TRBJ1-2	-	CASSIRQDRKGLYGYTF	TGTGCCAGTAGTATCCGGCAGGACAGAAAAGGCCTCTATGGCTACACCTTC
once	TRBV7-9	TRBJ2-1	-	CASSLEGGSNEQFF	TGTGCCAGCAGCTTAGAGGGGGGGTCCAATGAGCAGTTCTTC
few	TRBV28	TRBJ1-4	-	CASSPQGRNEKLFF	TGTGCCAGCAGTCCACAGGGTAGGAACGAAAAACTGTTTTTT
-	TRBV25-1	TRBJ1-5	-	CASSDRWPNQPQHF	TGTGCCAGCAGCGACAGGTGGCCGAATCAGCCCCAGCATTTT
-	TRBV19	TRBJ1-3	TRBD1	CASSIPGQGSGNTIYF	TGTGCCAGTAGTATCCCCGGACAGGGGTCTGGAAACACCATATATTTT
-	TRBV4-3	TRBJ2-1	-	CASSPLSSNEQFF	TGCGCCAGCAGCCCCTTGTCATCCAATGAGCAGTTCTTC
-	TRBV7-9	TRBJ2-5	TRBD1	CASSLYRGETQYF	TGTGCCAGCAGCTTATACAGGGGAGAGACCCAGTACTTC
-	TRBV4-3	TRBJ1-5	TRBD1	CASSRTGGDQPQHF	TGCGCCAGCAGCAGGACAGGGGGCGATCAGCCCCAGCATTTT
-	TRBV13	TRBJ2-7	TRBD1	CASSLIPGQEYF	TGTGCCAGCAGCCTTATACCGGGACAGGAGTACTTC
-	TRBV5-1	TRBJ2-2	TRBD1	CASSGQGDTGELFF	TGCGCCAGCAGTGGACAGGGGGACACCGGGGAGCTGTTTTTT
-	TRBV7-9	TRBJ2-7	-	CASSLGGDNSAEQYF	TGTGCCAGCAGCTTAGGGGGGGACAATTCCGCCGAGCAGTACTTC
-	TRBV6-5	TRBJ2-7	-	CASSPQTTYEQYF	TGTGCCAGCAGCCCCCAGACCACCTACGAGCAGTACTTC
-	TRBV6-1	TRBJ1-5	-	CASSLGGVVGQPQHF	TGTGCCAGCAGTCTCGGGGGAGTTGTCGGTCAGCCCCAGCATTTT
-	TRBV5-6	TRBJ2-1	TRBD1	CASSQGQGEGEQFF	TGTGCCAGCAGCCAGGGACAGGGCGAAGGCGAGCAGTTCTTC
-	TRBV7-2	TRBJ1-5	TRBD1	CASSMSRDRVQPQHF	TGTGCCAGCAGTATGAGCCGGGACAGGGTTCAGCCCCAGCATTTT